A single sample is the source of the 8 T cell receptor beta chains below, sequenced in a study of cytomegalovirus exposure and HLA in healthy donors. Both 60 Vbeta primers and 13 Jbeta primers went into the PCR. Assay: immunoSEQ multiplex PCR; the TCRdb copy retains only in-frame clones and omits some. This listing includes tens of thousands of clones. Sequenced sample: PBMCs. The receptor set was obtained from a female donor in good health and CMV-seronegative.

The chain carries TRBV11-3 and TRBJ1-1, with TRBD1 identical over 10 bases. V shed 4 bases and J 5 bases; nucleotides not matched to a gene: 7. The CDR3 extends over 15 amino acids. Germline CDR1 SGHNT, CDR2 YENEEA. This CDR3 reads CASSSRGTGVTEAFF. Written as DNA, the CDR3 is TGTGCCAGCAGCTCTCGAGGGACAGGGGTGACTGAAGCTTTCTTT. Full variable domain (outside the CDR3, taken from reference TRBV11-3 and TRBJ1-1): EAGVVQSPRYKIIEKKQPVAFWCNPISGHNTLYWYLQNLGQGPELLIRYENEEAVDDSQLPKDRFSAERLKGVDSTLKIQPAELGDSAVYLCASSSRGTGVTEAFFGQGTRLTVV.

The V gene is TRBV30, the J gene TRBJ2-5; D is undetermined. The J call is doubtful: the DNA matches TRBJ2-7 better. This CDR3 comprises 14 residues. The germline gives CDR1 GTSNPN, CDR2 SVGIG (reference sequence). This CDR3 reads CAWIRDGLPYEQYF. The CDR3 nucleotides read TGTGCCTGGATTCGAGATGGGCTTCCCTACGAGCAGTACTTC.

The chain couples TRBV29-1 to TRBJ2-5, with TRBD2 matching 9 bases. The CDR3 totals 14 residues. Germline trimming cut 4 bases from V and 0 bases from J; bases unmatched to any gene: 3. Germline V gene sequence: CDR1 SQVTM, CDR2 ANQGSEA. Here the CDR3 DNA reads TGCAGCGTTGGGGGACTAGCCGACCAAGAGACCCAGTACTTC. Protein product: CSVGGLADQETQYF. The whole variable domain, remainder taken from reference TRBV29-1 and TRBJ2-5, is SAVISQKPSRDICQRGTSLTIQCQVDSQVTMMFWYRQQPGQSLTLIATANQGSEATYESGFVIDKFPISRPNLTFSTLTVSNMSPEDSSIYLCSVGGLADQETQYFGPGTRLLVL.

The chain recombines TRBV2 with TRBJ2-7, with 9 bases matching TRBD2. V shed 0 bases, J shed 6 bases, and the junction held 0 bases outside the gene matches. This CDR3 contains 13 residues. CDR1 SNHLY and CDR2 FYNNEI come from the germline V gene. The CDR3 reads CASSEARGGEQYF. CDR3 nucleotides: TGTGCCAGCAGTGAAGCGCGGGGGGGCGAGCAGTACTTC.

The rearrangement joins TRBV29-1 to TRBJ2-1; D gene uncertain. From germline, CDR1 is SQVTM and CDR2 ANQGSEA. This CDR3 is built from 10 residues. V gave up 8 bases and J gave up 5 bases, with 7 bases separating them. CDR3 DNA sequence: TGCAGCTGGGCCGACAATGAGCAGTTCTTC. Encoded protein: CSWADNEQFF.

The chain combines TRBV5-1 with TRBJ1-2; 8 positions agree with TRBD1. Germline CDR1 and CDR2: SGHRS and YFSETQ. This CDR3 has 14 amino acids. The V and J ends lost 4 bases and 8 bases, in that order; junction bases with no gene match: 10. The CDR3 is CASSLGQGPRGYTF. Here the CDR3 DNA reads TGCGCCAGCAGCCTCGGACAGGGCCCACGGGGCTACACCTTC. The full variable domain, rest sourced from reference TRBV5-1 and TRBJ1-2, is KAGVTQTPRYLIKTRGQQVTLSCSPISGHRSVSWYQQTPGQGLQFLFEYFSETQRNKGNFPGRFSGRQFSNSRSEMNVSTLELGDSALYLCASSLGQGPRGYTFGSGTRLTVV.

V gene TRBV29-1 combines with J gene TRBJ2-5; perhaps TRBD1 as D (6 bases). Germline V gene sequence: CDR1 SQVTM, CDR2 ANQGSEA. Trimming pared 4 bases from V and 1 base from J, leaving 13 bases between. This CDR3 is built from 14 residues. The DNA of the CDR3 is TGCAGCGTTGTGGGAACAGGGATCCAAGAGACCCAGTACTTC. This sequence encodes CSVVGTGIQETQYF.

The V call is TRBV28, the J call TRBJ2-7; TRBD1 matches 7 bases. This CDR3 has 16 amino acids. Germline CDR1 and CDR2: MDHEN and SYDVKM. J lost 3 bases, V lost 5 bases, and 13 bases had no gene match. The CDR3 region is CASSLPRQGSFYEQYF. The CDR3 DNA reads TGTGCCAGCAGTCTACCGAGACAGGGTTCTTTCTACGAGCAGTACTTC.